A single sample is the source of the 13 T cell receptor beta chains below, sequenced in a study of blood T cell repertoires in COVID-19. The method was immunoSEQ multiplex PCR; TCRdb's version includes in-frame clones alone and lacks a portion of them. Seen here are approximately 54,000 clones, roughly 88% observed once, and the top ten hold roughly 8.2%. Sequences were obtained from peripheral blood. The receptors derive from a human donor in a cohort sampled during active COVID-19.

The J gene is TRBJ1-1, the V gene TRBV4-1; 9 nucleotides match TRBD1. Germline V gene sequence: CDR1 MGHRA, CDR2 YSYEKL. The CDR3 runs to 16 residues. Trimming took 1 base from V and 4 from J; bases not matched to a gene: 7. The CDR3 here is CASSQVGTGRFTEAFF. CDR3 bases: TGCGCCAGCAGCCAAGTCGGGACAGGGAGGTTCACTGAAGCTTTCTTT.

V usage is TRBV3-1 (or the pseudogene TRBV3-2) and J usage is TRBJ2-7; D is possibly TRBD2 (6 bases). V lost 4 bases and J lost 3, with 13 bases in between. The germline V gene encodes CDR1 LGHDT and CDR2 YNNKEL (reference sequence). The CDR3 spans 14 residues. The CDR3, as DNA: TGTGCCAGCAGCCCTGCCGGGACTTACTACGAGCAGTACTTC. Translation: CASSPAGTYYEQYF.

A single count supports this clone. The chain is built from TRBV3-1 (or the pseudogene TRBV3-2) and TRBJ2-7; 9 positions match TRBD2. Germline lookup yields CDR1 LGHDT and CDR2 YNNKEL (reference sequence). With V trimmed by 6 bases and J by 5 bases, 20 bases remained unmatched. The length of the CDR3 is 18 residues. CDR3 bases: TGTGCCAGCAGAGATCTAAGGAGTGGGCGGGAGGGTACCCACGAGCAGTACTTC. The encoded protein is CASRDLRSGREGTHEQYF.

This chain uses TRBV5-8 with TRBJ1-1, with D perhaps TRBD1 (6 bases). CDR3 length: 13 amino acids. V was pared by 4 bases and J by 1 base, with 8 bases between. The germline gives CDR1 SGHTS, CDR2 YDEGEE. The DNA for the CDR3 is TGTGCCAGCAGCAAGGACAGGAACACTGAAGCTTTCTTT. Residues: CASSKDRNTEAFF. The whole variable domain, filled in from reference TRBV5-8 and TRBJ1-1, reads EAGVTQSPTHLIKTRGQQATLRCSPISGHTSVYWYQQALGLGLQFLLWYDEGEERNRGNFPPRFSGRQFPNYSSELNVNALELEDSALYLCASSKDRNTEAFFGQGTRLTVV.

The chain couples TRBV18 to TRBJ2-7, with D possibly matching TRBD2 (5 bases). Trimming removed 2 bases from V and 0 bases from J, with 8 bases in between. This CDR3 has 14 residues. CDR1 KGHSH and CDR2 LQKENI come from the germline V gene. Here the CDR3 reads CASSPELGSYEQYF. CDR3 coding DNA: TGTGCCAGCTCACCAGAACTAGGCTCCTACGAGCAGTACTTC.

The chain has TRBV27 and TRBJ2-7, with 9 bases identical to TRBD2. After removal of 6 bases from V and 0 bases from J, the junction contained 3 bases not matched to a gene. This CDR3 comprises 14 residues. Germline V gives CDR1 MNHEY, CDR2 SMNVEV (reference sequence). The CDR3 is CASRGTSSSYEQYF. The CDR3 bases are TGTGCCAGCAGAGGGACTAGCAGCTCCTACGAGCAGTACTTC.

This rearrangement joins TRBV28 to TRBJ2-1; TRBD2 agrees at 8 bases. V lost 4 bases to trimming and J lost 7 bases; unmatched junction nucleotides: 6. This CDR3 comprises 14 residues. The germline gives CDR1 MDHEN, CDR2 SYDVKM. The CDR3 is CASSSAGDSNEQFF. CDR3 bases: TGTGCCAGCAGTTCAGCGGGAGATAGTAATGAGCAGTTCTTC. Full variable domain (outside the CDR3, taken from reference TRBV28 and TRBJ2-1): DVKVTQSSRYLVKRTGEKVFLECVQDMDHENMFWYRQDPGLGLRLIYFSYDVKMKEKGDIPEGYSVSREKKERFSLILESASTNQTSMYLCASSSAGDSNEQFFGPGTRLTVL.

The CDR3, as DNA: TGTGCCAGCAGCTTAACTAGCGGGAGGGGGAGTGAGCAGTTCTTC. As protein: CASSLTSGRGSEQFF. This chain links TRBV5-4 with TRBJ2-1; 13 bases agree with TRBD2. This CDR3 has 15 amino acids. V gave up 2 bases and J gave up 9 bases; unmatched junction bases: 5. Germline V gives CDR1 SGHNT, CDR2 YYREEE (reference sequence).

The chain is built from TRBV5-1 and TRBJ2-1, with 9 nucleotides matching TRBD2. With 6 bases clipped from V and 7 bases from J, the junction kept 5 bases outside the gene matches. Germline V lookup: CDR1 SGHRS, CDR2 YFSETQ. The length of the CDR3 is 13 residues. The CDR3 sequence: CASTLAGVNEQFF. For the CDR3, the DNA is TGCGCCAGCACCTTAGCGGGAGTAAATGAGCAGTTCTTC.

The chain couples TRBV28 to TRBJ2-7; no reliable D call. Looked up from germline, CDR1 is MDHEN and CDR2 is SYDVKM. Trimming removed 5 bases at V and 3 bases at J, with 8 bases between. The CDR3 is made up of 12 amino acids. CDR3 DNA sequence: TGTGCCAGCAGTCGACACGGCTACGAGCAGTACTTC. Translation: CASSRHGYEQYF.

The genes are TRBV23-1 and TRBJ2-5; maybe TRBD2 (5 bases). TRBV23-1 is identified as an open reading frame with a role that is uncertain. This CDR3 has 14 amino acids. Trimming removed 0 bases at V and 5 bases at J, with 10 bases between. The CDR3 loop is CASSQSAGRETQYF. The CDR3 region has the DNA TGCGCCAGCAGTCAATCGGCGGGTCGGGAGACCCAGTACTTC.

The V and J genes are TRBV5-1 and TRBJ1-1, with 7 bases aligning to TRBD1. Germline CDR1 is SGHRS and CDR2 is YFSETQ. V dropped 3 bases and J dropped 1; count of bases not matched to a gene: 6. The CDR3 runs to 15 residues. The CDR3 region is CASSWTGIGNTEAFF. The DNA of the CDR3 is TGCGCCAGCAGCTGGACAGGTATCGGGAACACTGAAGCTTTCTTT.

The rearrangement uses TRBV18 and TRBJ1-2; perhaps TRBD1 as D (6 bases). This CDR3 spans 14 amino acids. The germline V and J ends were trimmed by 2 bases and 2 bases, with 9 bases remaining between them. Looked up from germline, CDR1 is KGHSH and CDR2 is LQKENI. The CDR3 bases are TGTGCCAGCTCACCAAGTCAGGGGAACTATGGCTACACCTTC. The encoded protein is CASSPSQGNYGYTF. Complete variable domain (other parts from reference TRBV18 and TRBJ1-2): NAGVMQNPRHLVRRRGQEARLRCSPMKGHSHVYWYRQLPEEGLKFMVYLQKENIIDESGMPKERFSAEFPKEGPSILRIQQVVRGDSAAYFCASSPSQGNYGYTFGSGTRLTVV.